This TCR beta chain was sequenced during a study of blood T cell repertoires in COVID-19. Sequenced by immunoSEQ multiplex PCR; TCRdb stores in-frame clones only, minus some. The data hold just over 300,000 clones, with approximately 83% observed a single time. The clonotype was recovered from a man aged 25 to 40 who had recovered from COVID-19. Input material: PBMCs or T cells enriched from blood (not recorded which).

CDR3 bases: TGTGCCATCAGGGCTAGCGGGACCCAAGAGACCCAGTACTTC. It specifies CAIRASGTQETQYF. The chain employs TRBV10-3 and TRBJ2-5, with TRBD2 matching 9 bases. Germline V gene data show CDR1 as ENHRY and CDR2 as SYGVKD. This CDR3 region has 14 residues. Losses at the gene ends were 6 bases for V and 1 base for J; bases not matched to a gene: 3.